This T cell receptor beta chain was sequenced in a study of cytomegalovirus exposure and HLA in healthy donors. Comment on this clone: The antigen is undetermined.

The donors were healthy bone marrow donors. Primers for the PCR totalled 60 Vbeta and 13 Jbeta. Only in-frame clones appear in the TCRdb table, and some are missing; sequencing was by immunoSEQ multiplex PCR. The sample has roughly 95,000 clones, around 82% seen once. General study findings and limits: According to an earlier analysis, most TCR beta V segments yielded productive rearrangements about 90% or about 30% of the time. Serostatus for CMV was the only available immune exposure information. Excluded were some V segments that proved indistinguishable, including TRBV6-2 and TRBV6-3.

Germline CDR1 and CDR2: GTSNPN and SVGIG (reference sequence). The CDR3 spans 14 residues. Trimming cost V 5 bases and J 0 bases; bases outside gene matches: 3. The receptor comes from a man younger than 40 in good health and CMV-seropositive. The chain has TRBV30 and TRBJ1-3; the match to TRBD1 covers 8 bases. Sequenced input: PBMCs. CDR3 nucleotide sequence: TGTGCCTGGGGTACAGGGGGCTCTGGAAACACCATATATTTT. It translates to CAWGTGGSGNTIYF.